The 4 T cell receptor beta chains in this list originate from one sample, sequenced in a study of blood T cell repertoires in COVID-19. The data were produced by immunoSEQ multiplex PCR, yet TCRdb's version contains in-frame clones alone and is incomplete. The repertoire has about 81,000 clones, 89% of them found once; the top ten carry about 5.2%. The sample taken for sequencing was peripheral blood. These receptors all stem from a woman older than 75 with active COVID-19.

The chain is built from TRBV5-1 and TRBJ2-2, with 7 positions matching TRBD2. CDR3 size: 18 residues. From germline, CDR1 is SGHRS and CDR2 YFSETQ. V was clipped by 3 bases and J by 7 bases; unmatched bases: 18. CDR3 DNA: TGCGCCAGCAGCTACCCCCCTAGTGGCGGGAGTATCAGCGGGGAGCTGTTTTTT. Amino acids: CASSYPPSGGSISGELFF.

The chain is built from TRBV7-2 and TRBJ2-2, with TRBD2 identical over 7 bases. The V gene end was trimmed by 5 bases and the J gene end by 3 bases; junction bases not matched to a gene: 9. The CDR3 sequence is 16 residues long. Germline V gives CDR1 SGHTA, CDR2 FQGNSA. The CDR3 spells CASSPVLGGYTGELFF. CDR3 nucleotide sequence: TGTGCCAGCAGCCCTGTTCTGGGGGGGTACACCGGGGAGCTGTTTTTT.

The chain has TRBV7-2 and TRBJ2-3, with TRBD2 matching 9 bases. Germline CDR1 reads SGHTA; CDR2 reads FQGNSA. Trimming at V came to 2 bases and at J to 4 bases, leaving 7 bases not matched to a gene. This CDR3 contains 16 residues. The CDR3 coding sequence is TGTGCCAGCAGCTTACGAGGCGGGAGGGCCCCAGATACGCAGTATTTT. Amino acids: CASSLRGGRAPDTQYF.

The CDR3 coding sequence is TGCGCCAGCAGCTCCGGGACAGCCATTAATTCACCCCTCCACTTT. Protein: CASSSGTAINSPLHF. This chain uses TRBV5-1 with TRBJ1-6; TRBD1 matches 7 bases. This CDR3 has 15 amino acids. Germline CDR1 reads SGHRS; CDR2 reads YFSETQ. V was clipped by 3 bases and J by 6 bases; unmatched bases: 6.